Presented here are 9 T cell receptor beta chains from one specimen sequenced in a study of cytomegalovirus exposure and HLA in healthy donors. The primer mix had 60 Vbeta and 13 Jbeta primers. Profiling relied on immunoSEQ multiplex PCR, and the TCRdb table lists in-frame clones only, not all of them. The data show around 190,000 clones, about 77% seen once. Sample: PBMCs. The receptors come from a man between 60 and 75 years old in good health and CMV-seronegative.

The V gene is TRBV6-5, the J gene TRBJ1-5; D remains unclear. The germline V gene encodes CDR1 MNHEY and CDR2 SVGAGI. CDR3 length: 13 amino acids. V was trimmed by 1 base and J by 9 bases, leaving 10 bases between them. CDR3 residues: CASSYFVGGPQHF. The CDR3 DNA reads TGTGCCAGCAGTTACTTCGTAGGCGGGCCCCAGCATTTT.

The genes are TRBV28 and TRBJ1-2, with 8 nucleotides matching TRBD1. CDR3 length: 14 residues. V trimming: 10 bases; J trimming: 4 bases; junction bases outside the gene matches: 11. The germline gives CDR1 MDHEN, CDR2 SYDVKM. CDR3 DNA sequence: TGTGCCATCCTACCGGGGACAGGTCGCTATGGCTACACCTTC. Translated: CAILPGTGRYGYTF.

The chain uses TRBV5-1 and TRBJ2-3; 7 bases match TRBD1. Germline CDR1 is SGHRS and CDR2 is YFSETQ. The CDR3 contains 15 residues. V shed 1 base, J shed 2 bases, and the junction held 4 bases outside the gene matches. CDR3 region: CASSLWGQTTDTQYF. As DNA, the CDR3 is TGCGCCAGCAGCTTGTGGGGACAGACCACAGATACGCAGTATTTT.

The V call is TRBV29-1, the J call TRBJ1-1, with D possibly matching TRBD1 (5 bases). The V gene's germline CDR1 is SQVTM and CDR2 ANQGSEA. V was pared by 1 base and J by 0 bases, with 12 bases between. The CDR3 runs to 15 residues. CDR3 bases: TGCAGCGTTGAAGGGGGAGGGGTCATGAACACTGAAGCTTTCTTT. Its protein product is CSVEGGGVMNTEAFF.

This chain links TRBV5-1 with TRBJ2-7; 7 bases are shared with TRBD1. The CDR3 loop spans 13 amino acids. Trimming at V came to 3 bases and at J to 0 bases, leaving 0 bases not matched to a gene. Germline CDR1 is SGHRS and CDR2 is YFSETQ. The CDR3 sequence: CASSWDSSYEQYF. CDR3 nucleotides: TGCGCCAGCAGCTGGGACAGCTCCTACGAGCAGTACTTC. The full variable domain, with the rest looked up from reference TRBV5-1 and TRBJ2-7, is KAGVTQTPRYLIKTRGQQVTLSCSPISGHRSVSWYQQTPGQGLQFLFEYFSETQRNKGNFPGRFSGRQFSNSRSEMNVSTLELGDSALYLCASSWDSSYEQYFGPGTRLTVT.

CDR3 amino acids: CASVRDRAPWQPQHF. DNA for the CDR3: TGTGCTAGTGTTCGAGACAGGGCCCCCTGGCAGCCCCAGCATTTT. The rearrangement links TRBV12-5 to TRBJ1-5, with 7 bases lining up with TRBD1. Germline CDR1 reads LGHNT; CDR2 reads FRNRAP. The CDR3 covers 15 residues. J was trimmed by 7 bases and V by 7 bases; bases with no gene match: 13.

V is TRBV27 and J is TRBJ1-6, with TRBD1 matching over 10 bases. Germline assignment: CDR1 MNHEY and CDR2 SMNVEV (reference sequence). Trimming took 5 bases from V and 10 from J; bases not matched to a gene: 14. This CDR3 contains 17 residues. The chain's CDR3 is CASSRRTTGGLSSPLHF. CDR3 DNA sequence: TGTGCCAGCAGTAGGAGGACGACAGGGGGCCTTTCCTCACCCCTCCACTTT.

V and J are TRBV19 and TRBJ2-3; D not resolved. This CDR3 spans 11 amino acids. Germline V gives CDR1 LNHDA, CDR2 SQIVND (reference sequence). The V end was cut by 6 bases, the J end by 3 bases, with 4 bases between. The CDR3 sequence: CASSITDTQYF. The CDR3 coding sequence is TGTGCCAGTAGCATTACAGATACGCAGTATTTT.

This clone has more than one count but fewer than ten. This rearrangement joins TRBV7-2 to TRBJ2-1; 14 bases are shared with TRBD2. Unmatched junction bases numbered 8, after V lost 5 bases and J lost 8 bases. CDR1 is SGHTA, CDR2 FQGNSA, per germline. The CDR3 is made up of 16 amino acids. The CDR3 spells CASSLGGLAGVYEQFF. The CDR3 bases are TGTGCCAGCAGCCTAGGGGGACTAGCGGGAGTCTATGAGCAGTTCTTC.